Below are 27 T cell receptor beta chains sequenced from a single sample in a study of blood T cells in healthy people across ages. A second PCR, run for about 7 to 12 cycles, used a sample-barcoded 5' primer plus a J-beta primer mix. Using its own MiXCR run on the 5' RACE reads, TCRdb lists one record per CDR3 protein. Of about 1.5 million distinct CDR3 sequences listed, about 43% are singletons. Source material: blood. Source of these receptors: a woman aged 18-29 years in good health.

This sequence joins TRBV3-1 and TRBJ1-1; 9 bases match TRBD1. Germline CDR1 reads LGHDT; CDR2 reads YNNKEL (reference sequence). J gave up 4 bases and V 0 bases, and 3 bases lay outside the gene matches. The CDR3 loop spans 15 amino acids. The CDR3 loop is CASSQDGTGFTEAFF. The CDR3 region has the DNA TGTGCCAGCAGCCAAGATGGGACAGGGTTCACTGAAGCTTTCTTT. Using reference TRBV3-1 and TRBJ1-1 for the parts outside the CDR3, the full variable domain is DTAVSQTPKYLVTQMGNDKSIKCEQNLGHDTMYWYKQDSKKFLKIMFSYNNKELIINETVPNRFSPKSPDKAHLNLHINSLELGDSAVYFCASSQDGTGFTEAFFGQGTRLTVV.

This clonotype was counted between two and nine times. The CDR3 here is CSARVPGTLQETQYF. The CDR3 DNA is TGCAGTGCTAGAGTGCCCGGGACCCTACAAGAGACCCAGTACTTC. This chain joins TRBV20-1 and TRBJ2-5; D may be TRBD1 or TRBD2 (5 bases each). The CDR3 totals 15 residues. Trimming removed 1 base at V and 2 bases at J, with 14 bases between. Per germline, CDR1 DFQATT and CDR2 SNEGSKA (reference sequence).

The chain recombines TRBV5-1 with TRBJ2-1, with a tentative D call TRBD1 (6 bases). CDR1 and CDR2 (germline): SGHRS, YFSETQ. Trimming removed 4 bases at V and 7 bases at J, with 18 bases between. CDR3 size: 15 residues. The CDR3 coding sequence is TGCGCCAGCAGCCCCCCTCAGGGGCGTCGAAATGAGCAGTTCTTC. This sequence encodes CASSPPQGRRNEQFF.

This clonotype appeared a few times. V is TRBV5-1 and J is TRBJ2-6, with TRBD1 matching 7 bases. CDR1 is SGHRS, CDR2 YFSETQ, per germline. V lost 0 bases to trimming and J lost 0 bases; unmatched junction nucleotides: 6. There are 18 residues in the CDR3. The CDR3 bases are TGCGCCAGCAGCTTGGCAGGGGGAATTAGCTCTGGGGCCAACGTCCTGACTTTC. Protein sequence: CASSLAGGISSGANVLTF.

The sample holds a few counts of this clonotype. The rearrangement joins TRBV7-3 to TRBJ1-3, with TRBD1 matching over 10 bases. Germline CDR1 reads SGHTA; CDR2 reads FQGTGA. The CDR3 spans 16 residues. Unmatched junction bases numbered 7, after V lost 5 bases and J lost 3 bases. The CDR3 spells CASSPTGTGDGNTIYF. In nucleotides, the CDR3 is TGTGCCAGCAGCCCAACCGGGACAGGGGATGGAAACACCATATATTTT.

This chain uses TRBV7-9 with TRBJ1-2; a weak D match, TRBD1 (6 bases). Trimming shortened V by 5 bases and J by 7 bases, and 17 bases separated the two germline ends. Germline V gene data show CDR1 as SEHNR and CDR2 as FQNEAQ (reference sequence). The CDR3 extends over 14 amino acids. CDR3 nucleotides: TGTGCCAGCAGCCCGGACAGCCAAAGCGGTGGCTACACCTTC. It translates to CASSPDSQSGGYTF.

This clonotype was observed a few times. The chain employs TRBV5-1 and TRBJ2-5; weak D call: TRBD1 (6 bases). Looked up from germline, CDR1 is SGHRS and CDR2 is YFSETQ. Trimming took off 3 bases at V and 5 bases at J, with 14 bases between the two ends. CDR3 size: 14 residues. This CDR3 is CASSSKDSRETQYF. In DNA, the CDR3 is TGCGCCAGCAGCTCGAAGGACAGCCGGGAGACCCAGTACTTC.

The V gene is TRBV20-1, the J gene TRBJ2-3, with unresolved D. From germline, CDR1 is DFQATT and CDR2 SNEGSKA (reference sequence). Trimming left V 2 bases short and J 0 bases short, with 9 bases between. The CDR3 sequence is 14 residues long. The chain's CDR3 is CSARPHPSTDTQYF. In DNA, the CDR3 is TGCAGTGCTAGACCACACCCCAGCACAGATACGCAGTATTTT.

This clonotype was detected ten times or more. The gene calls are TRBV20-1 and TRBJ2-1; TRBD2 matches 8 bases. Trimming removed 3 bases from V and 7 bases from J; junction bases left unmatched: 14. The CDR3 length is 16 residues. CDR1 is DFQATT, CDR2 SNEGSKA, per germline (reference sequence). The CDR3 protein is CSARPRVRGGWNEQFF. CDR3 nucleotides: TGCAGTGCTAGGCCCAGAGTACGGGGGGGCTGGAATGAGCAGTTCTTC.

This clonotype was seen many times. A read error may account for a junction end that differs from germline. V gene TRBV12-3 or TRBV12-4 combines with J gene TRBJ2-7, with D uncertain. The CDR3 spans 11 residues. The CDR3 DNA follows: TGCGCCAGCAGCGCCGACTACGAGCAGTACTTC. This translates into CASSADYEQYF.

A few counts support this clonotype. The chain has TRBV7-2 and TRBJ1-6; no reliable D call. Germline CDR1 SGHTA, CDR2 FQGNSA. The CDR3 is made up of 17 amino acids. The germline V and J ends were trimmed by 1 base and 2 bases, with 12 bases remaining between them. The CDR3 DNA reads TGTGCCAGCAGCTTAGATTTGGGCTTGGCCTATAATTCACCCCTCCACTTT. This codes for CASSLDLGLAYNSPLHF.

The chain links TRBV6-6 to TRBJ1-6; 11 nucleotides match TRBD1. Germline V gene lookup returns CDR1 MNHNY and CDR2 SVGAGI (reference sequence). With V trimmed by 0 bases and J by 14 bases, 9 bases remained unmatched. This CDR3 has 16 amino acids. The CDR3, as DNA: TGTGCCAGCAGTTACTCGAGAGGTGGGGGACAGGGGGCCCTCCACTTT. Translating it yields CASSYSRGGGQGALHF.

The V and J genes are TRBV30 and TRBJ1-4, with 8 bases fitting TRBD1. The CDR3 has 13 amino acids. The trim removed 4 bases at V and 8 bases at J, leaving 6 bases unmatched. Germline CDR1 is GTSNPN and CDR2 is SVGIG (reference sequence). CDR3 coding DNA: TGTGCCTGGACAGGGGGCTCGGGGGAAAAACTGTTTTTT. Amino acids: CAWTGGSGEKLFF. The complete variable domain, with remaining parts taken from reference TRBV30 and TRBJ1-4, reads SQTIHQWPATLVQPVGSPLSLECTVEGTSNPNLYWYRQAAGRGLQLLFYSVGIGQISSEVPQNLSASRPQDRQFILSSKKLLLSDSGFYLCAWTGGSGEKLFFGSGTQLSVL.

Only a few counts were recorded for this clonotype. V is TRBV5-5 and J is TRBJ2-7, with a possible D match to TRBD2 (7 bases). This CDR3 is 17 amino acids long. Trimming removed 4 bases from V and 0 bases from J, with 20 bases in between. The germline CDR1 and CDR2 sequences are SGHKS and YYEKEE (reference sequence). The CDR3 DNA reads TGTGCCAGCAGCCCACAACCGGGGGGCTCAAGCTCCTACGAGCAGTACTTC. This encodes CASSPQPGGSSSYEQYF.

This clonotype appeared a few times. J is TRBJ1-2 and V is TRBV20-1, with 10 bases fitting TRBD1. Germline-derived CDR1 and CDR2 are DFQATT and SNEGSKA (reference sequence). This CDR3 is 15 amino acids long. After removal of 1 base from V and 8 bases from J, the junction contained 10 bases not matched to a gene. CDR3 bases: TGCAGTGCTAGAGCGGGAGACAGGGGGCTGCTGGGCTACACCTTC. Translating gives CSARAGDRGLLGYTF.

This clonotype was recorded a few times. The chain joins TRBV6-5 to TRBJ2-2; D unclear. Germline V gives CDR1 MNHEY, CDR2 SVGAGI. The CDR3 loop spans 15 amino acids. Trimming removed 6 bases at V and 7 bases at J, with 18 bases between. The chain's CDR3 is CASRRRLLGNGELFF. The CDR3 nucleotides read TGTGCCAGCAGACGCAGGCTCCTGGGGAACGGGGAGCTGTTTTTT.

This clonotype has a handful of counts. V and J are TRBV7-2 and TRBJ2-3, with 10 bases matching TRBD2. The trim removed 5 bases at V and 6 bases at J, leaving 11 bases unmatched. The CDR3 runs 16 residues. Germline V gene data show CDR1 as SGHTA and CDR2 as FQGNSA. CDR3 coding DNA: TGTGCCAGCAGCATGATGTTACTAGCGGGATTGGATACGCAGTATTTT. Amino acid sequence: CASSMMLLAGLDTQYF. Combining the CDR3 with reference TRBV7-2 and TRBJ2-3 gives the whole variable domain GAGVSQSPSNKVTEKGKDVELRCDPISGHTALYWYRQSLGQGLEFLIYFQGNSAPDKSGLPSDRFSAERTGGSVSTLTIQRTQQEDSAVYLCASSMMLLAGLDTQYFGPGTRLTVL.

This clonotype was seen more than once but under ten times. J is TRBJ2-3 and V is TRBV2; D not resolved. Trimming stripped 1 base from V and 10 bases from J, with 9 bases between. The CDR3 is made up of 12 amino acids. Germline loops: CDR1 SNHLY, CDR2 FYNNEI. The CDR3 DNA sequence: TGTGCCAGCAGTGAAGAGGGCGCGGCGCAGTATTTT. Translating it yields CASSEEGAAQYF.

This clonotype was detected once. The chain joins TRBV3-1 to TRBJ1-3; TRBD1 is a possible D gene (6 bases). The ends were cut back, 8 bases at V and 2 bases at J, with 16 bases in the middle. The CDR3 spans 15 residues. Looked up from germline, CDR1 is LGHDT and CDR2 is YNNKEL (reference sequence). The CDR3 reads CASAQTGFPGNTIYF. CDR3 nucleotides: TGTGCCAGCGCTCAAACAGGGTTTCCTGGAAACACCATATATTTT.

The gene calls are TRBV20-1 and TRBJ2-1; tentative D call: TRBD2 (5 bases). Judging by the DNA end, TRBJ2-7 fits better; the J call may be wrong. This CDR3 is built from 19 residues. Per germline, CDR1 DFQATT and CDR2 SNEGSKA (reference sequence). The CDR3 bases are TGCAGTGCTAGAGATGAGCCCACAAGGACTCCGAGCTCCTACAATGAGCAGTACTTC. Amino acid sequence: CSARDEPTRTPSSYNEQYF.

This sequence joins TRBV12-3 or TRBV12-4 and TRBJ2-3, with 10 bases that match TRBD2. This CDR3 spans 14 amino acids. After removal of 8 bases from V and 5 bases from J, the junction contained 7 bases not matched to a gene. The CDR3 loop reads CASQHLAGVDTQYF. The CDR3 DNA sequence: TGTGCCAGCCAACATCTAGCGGGGGTAGATACGCAGTATTTT.

The chain links TRBV4-1 to TRBJ2-5, with TRBD2 matching over 8 bases. The J call is doubtful: the DNA matches TRBJ2-7 better. This CDR3 spans 15 amino acids. Germline V gene sequence: CDR1 MGHRA, CDR2 YSYEKL. DNA of the CDR3: TGCGCCAGCAGCCCCCGCGGGGGGAAACTCTACGAGCAGTACTTC. The encoded protein is CASSPRGGKLYEQYF.

CDR3 coding DNA: TGTGCCAGTAGTACATCCTCTTACCGCACAGATACGCAGTATTTT. Its translation is CASSTSSYRTDTQYF. The chain carries TRBV19 and TRBJ2-3; D call uncertain. Germline V gene data show CDR1 as LNHDA and CDR2 as SQIVND (reference sequence). The CDR3 has 15 amino acids. V was trimmed by 4 bases and J by 1 base, leaving 12 bases between them.

DNA for the CDR3: TGTGCCAGCAGTGCAAGGACGGATAGGACTAGCGGGAGTGGCTACGAGCAGTACTTC. It codes for CASSARTDRTSGSGYEQYF. J is TRBJ2-7 and V is TRBV27, with 13 bases identical to TRBD2. V dropped 5 bases and J dropped 3; count of bases not matched to a gene: 16. Germline V CDR1 and CDR2: MNHEY, SMNVEV (reference sequence). This CDR3 spans 19 amino acids.

This clonotype was picked up a small number of times. This chain joins TRBV9 and TRBJ2-1; D tentatively reads TRBD1 or TRBD2 (6 bases each). This CDR3 region has 16 residues. The V and J ends lost 1 base and 4 bases respectively, with 15 bases between them. The germline V gene encodes CDR1 SGDLS and CDR2 YYNGEE. The CDR3 DNA sequence: TGTGCCAGCAGCGTATCCGGAGGGGGAGCGTACAATGAGCAGTTCTTC. The encoded protein is CASSVSGGGAYNEQFF.

A few counts support this clonotype. The rearrangement joins TRBV4-2 to TRBJ1-4; D might be TRBD1 (6 bases). Per the germline V gene, CDR1 is LGHNA and CDR2 is YNFKEQ. The CDR3 loop spans 17 amino acids. V lost 1 base to trimming and J lost 0 bases, with 12 bases between them. The CDR3 reads CASSQASGGTTNEKLFF. DNA for the CDR3: TGTGCCAGCAGCCAAGCCTCGGGGGGCACAACTAATGAAAAACTGTTTTTT.

This sequence joins TRBV6-1 and TRBJ2-1; D is perhaps TRBD1 or TRBD2 (7 bases each). The CDR3 is 13 amino acids. The ends were cut back, 6 bases at V and 15 bases at J, with 21 bases in the middle. CDR1 and CDR2 from the germline V gene are MNHNS and SASEGT. The CDR3 region is CASSSEGGTVPFF. The CDR3 DNA is TGTGCCAGCAGCTCCGAGGGAGGGACAGTCCCGTTCTTC.